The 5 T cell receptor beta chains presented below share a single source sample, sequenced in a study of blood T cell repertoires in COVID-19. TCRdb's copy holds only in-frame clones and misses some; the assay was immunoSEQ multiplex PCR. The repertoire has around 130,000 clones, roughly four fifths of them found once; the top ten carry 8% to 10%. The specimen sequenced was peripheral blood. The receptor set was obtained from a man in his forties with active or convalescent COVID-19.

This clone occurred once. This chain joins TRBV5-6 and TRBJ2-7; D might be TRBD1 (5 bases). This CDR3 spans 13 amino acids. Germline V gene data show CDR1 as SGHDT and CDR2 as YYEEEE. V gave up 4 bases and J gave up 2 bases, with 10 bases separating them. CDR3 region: CASSEDTTYEQYF. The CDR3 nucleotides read TGTGCCAGCAGCGAGGACACAACCTACGAGCAGTACTTC.

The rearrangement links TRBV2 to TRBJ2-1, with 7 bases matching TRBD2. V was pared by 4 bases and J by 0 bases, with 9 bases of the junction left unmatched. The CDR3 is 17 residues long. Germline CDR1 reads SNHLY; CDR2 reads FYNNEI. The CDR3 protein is CASSGGAAGSSYNEQFF. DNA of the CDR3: TGTGCCAGCAGTGGCGGGGCAGCGGGAAGCTCCTACAATGAGCAGTTCTTC. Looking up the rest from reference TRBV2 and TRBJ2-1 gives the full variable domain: EPEVTQTPSHQVTQMGQEVILRCVPISNHLYFYWYRQILGQKVEFLVSFYNNEISEKSEIFDDQFSVERPDGSNFTLKIRSTKLEDSAMYFCASSGGAAGSSYNEQFFGPGTRLTVL.

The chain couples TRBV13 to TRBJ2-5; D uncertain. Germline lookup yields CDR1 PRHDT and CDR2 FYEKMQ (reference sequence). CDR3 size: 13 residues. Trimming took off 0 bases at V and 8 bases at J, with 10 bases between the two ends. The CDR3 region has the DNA TGTGCCAGCAGCTTAGGGCCCCTAGAAACCCAGTACTTC. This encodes CASSLGPLETQYF.

As DNA, the CDR3 is TGTGCCAGCAGCCCGACCAGGAGGTTGGAGACCCAGTACTTC. Its translation: CASSPTRRLETQYF. The rearrangement uses TRBV11-2 and TRBJ2-5; maybe TRBD2 (5 bases). CDR3 length: 14 residues. Trimming pared 5 bases from V and 5 bases from J, leaving 15 bases between. CDR1 and CDR2 from the germline V gene are SGHAT and FQNNGV.

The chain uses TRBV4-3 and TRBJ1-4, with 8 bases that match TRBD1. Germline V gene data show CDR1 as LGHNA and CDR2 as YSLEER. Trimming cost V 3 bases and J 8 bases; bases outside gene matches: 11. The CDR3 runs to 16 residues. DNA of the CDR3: TGCGCCAGCAGCCAGGAAATCGGGACAGGTAGAGAAAAACTGTTTTTT. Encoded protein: CASSQEIGTGREKLFF.